This T cell receptor (beta chain) was obtained from a study of T cells in localized non-small cell lung cancer (TCRdb year 2020). Looking at the study overall: Comparing tumors with uninvolved tumor-adjacent lungs, the study looked at the T cell repertoires of 220 or so patients with early-stage NSCLC. NSCLC patients had a mean age of roughly 69 years, and approximately 140 were male and 107 female. The cohort consisted of around 250 treatment-naive NSCLC patients whose localized lung tumors had been resected.

This clone was found a few times. The antigen it recognizes is unknown. It has no much larger one-base neighbor in the sample; base qualities were not kept. At diagnosis, tumor, uninvolved tumor-adjacent lung and peripheral blood were collected and then preserved as a mix of FFPE and fresh-frozen material. For TCR repertoire profiling, the blood samples were analyzed as peripheral blood mononuclear cells. The CDR3 has 15 amino acids, counting the end cysteine and phenylalanine. Just the 45-base CDR3 DNA is kept, in frame starting at base 1. The germline V gene yields SNHLY for CDR1 and FYNNEI for CDR2. V has 7 bases trimmed and J has 9 bases trimmed; junction bases matching no gene number 10. TCR beta CDR3 regions were sequenced from DNA using the immunoSEQ Assay. The study's own analysis went as follows. To compute T cell density, TCR beta template counts were normalized to usable DNA, which was estimated by amplifying housekeeping genes. Richness was estimated using the preseqR package, with extrapolation to 400,000 templates for PBMC samples and to 120,000 templates for tissue samples. Clonality was defined as one minus Pielou's evenness. To identify tissue-enriched TCRs, differential abundance testing was run on productive amino-acid clonotypes with a minimum total count of 5 and an alpha of 0.1. The Jaccard Index and the Morisita Overlap Index were used to quantify repertoire overlap between compartments. GLIPH grouped TCR beta CDR3s together with public tetramer-defined viral CDR3s, and a viral motif had to include at least three viral sequences and also show V-gene enrichment. In TCRdb, the immuneACCESS table is reduced to in-frame sequences with V and J assigned. These tables do not hold every clone; where another copy was compared, an unresolved V gene accounts for under half, and the others remain unexplained. Clonal size and the V and J genes are those of that table, whereas D and trimming came from the DNA. For this sample the table gives tens of thousands of clones, of which 70% to 90% were detected only once. 10% of the sample lies in the top ten.

Results and caveats for the whole study, not just this receptor: Longer overall survival was associated with higher T cell density in blood, whereas shorter survival was associated with higher clonality in adjacent lung. Uninvolved tumor-adjacent lung showed the highest T cell clonality, higher than tumor, which suggests more focused antigenic responses in the adjacent lung. Multi-region tumor sequencing was not performed, so intratumor heterogeneity could not be excluded. Because the study design was exploratory, TCR variables were selected using unadjusted p-values without false-discovery rate correction. Of the top 100 tumor clones, a median of 57 were detected in paired uninvolved adjacent lung; around 30 were also among that lung's top 100.

The sequencing used peripheral blood, collected before any cancer treatment. The source of this sequence is a woman aged 40-75 years with stage I lung adenocarcinoma. The chain is assembled from TRBV2 and TRBJ2-1, and 12 junction bases match TRBD2. The CDR3 corresponds to CASTEGLAGGSEQFF. The bases read TGTGCCAGCACCGAAGGGCTAGCGGGAGGGAGTGAGCAGTTCTTC.